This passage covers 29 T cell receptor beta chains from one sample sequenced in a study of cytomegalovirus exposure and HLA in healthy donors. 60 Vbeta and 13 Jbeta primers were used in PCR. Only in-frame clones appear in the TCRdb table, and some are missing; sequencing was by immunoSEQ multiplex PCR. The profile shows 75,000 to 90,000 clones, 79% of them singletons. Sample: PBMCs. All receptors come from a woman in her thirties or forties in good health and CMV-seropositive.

The DNA of the CDR3 is TGTGCCAGCAGCGTAGAATCGGTCGCTGGAAACACCATATATTTT. Encoded protein: CASSVESVAGNTIYF. The chain recombines TRBV9 with TRBJ1-3, with no clear D. The germline gives CDR1 SGDLS, CDR2 YYNGEE. The V end lost 0 bases, the J end lost 2 bases, and 9 bases lay between the germline ends. The CDR3 runs to 15 residues.

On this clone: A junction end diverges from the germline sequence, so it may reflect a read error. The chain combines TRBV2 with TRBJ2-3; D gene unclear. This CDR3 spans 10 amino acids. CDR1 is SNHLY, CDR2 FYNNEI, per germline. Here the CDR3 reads CASSIDTQYF. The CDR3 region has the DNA TGTGCCAGCAGCATAGATACGCAGTATTTT.

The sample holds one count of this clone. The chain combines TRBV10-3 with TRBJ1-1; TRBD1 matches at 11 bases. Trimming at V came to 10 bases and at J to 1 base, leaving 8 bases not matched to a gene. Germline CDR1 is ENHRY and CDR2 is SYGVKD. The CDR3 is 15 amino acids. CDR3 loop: CATKGTGGTNTEAFF. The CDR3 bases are TGTGCCACCAAGGGGACAGGGGGTACGAACACTGAAGCTTTCTTT.

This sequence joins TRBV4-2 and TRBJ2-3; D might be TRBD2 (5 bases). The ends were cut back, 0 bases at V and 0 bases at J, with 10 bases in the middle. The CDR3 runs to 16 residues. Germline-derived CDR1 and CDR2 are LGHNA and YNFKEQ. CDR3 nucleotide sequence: TGTGCCAGCAGCCAAGATGGTAGCGAGAGCACAGATACGCAGTATTTT. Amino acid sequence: CASSQDGSESTDTQYF.

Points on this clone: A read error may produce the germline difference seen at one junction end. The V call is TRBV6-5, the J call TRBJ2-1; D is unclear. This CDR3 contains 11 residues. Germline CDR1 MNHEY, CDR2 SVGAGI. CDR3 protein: CASSSYNERFF. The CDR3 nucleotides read TGTGCCAGCAGTTCATACAATGAGCGGTTCTTC.

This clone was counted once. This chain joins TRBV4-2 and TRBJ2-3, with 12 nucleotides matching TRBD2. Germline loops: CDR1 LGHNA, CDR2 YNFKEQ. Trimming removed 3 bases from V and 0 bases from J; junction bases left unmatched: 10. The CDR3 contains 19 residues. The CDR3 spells CASSQASSGRATSTDTQYF. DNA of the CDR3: TGTGCCAGCAGCCAGGCGTCTAGCGGGAGGGCCACGAGCACAGATACGCAGTATTTT.

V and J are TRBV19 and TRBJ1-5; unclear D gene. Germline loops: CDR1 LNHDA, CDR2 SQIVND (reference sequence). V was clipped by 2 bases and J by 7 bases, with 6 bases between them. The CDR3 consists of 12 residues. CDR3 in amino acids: CASSIQWQPQHF. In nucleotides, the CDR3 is TGTGCCAGTAGTATACAGTGGCAGCCCCAGCATTTT.

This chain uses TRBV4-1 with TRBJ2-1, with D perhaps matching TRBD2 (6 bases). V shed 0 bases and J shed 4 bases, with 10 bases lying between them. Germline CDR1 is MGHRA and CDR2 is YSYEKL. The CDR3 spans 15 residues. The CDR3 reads CASSQDRGTYNEQFF. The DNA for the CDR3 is TGCGCCAGCAGCCAAGATCGGGGGACTTACAATGAGCAGTTCTTC.

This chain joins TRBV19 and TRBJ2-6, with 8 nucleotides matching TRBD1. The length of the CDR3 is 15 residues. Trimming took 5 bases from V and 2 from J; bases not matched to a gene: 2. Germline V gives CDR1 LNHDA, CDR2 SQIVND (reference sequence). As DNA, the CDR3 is TGTGCCAGTAGTGCACAGGGGGCTGGGGCCAACGTCCTGACTTTC. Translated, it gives CASSAQGAGANVLTF.

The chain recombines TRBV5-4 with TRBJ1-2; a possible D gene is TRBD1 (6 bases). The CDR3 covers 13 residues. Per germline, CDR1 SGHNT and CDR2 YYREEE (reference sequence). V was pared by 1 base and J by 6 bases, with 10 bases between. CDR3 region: CASSLTGFDGYTF. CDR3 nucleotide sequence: TGTGCCAGCAGCTTGACAGGGTTCGATGGCTACACCTTC.

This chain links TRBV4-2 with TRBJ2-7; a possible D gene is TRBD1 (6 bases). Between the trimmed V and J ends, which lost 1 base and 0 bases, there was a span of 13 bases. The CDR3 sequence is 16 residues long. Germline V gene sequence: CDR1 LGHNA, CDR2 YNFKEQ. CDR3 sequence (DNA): TGTGCCAGCAGCCAAGGTACAGGGCTCAGCTCCTACGAGCAGTACTTC. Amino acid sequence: CASSQGTGLSSYEQYF.

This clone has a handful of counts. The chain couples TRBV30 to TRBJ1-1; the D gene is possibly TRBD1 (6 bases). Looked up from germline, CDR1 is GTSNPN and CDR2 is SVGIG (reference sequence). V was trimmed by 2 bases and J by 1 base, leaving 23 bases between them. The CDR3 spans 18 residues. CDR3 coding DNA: TGTGCCTGGAGTTTCATGGGGGCCCGAATTGGGTGGAACACTGAAGCTTTCTTT. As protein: CAWSFMGARIGWNTEAFF.

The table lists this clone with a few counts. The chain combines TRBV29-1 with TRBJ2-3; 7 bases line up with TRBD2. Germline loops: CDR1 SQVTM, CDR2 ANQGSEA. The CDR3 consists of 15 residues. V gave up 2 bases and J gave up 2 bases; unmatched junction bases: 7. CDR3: CSVEPLSGYTDTQYF. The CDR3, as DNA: TGCAGCGTTGAACCCCTTAGCGGGTACACAGATACGCAGTATTTT.

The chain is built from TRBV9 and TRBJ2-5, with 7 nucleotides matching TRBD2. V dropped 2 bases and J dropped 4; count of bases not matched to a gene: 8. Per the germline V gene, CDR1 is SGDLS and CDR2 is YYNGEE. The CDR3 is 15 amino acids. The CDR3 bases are TGTGCCAGCAGCGTTCTTTCCTCGGGGGGAGAGACCCAGTACTTC. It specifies CASSVLSSGGETQYF.

CDR3 nucleotide sequence: TGTGCCAGTAGTATCCGAACAGGGGCAAGTTACGAGCAGTACTTC. The encoded protein is CASSIRTGASYEQYF. The rearrangement links TRBV19 to TRBJ2-7; TRBD1 aligns across 7 bases. The V gene's germline CDR1 is LNHDA and CDR2 SQIVND (reference sequence). This CDR3 spans 15 amino acids. The trim removed 3 bases at V and 4 bases at J, leaving 9 bases unmatched.

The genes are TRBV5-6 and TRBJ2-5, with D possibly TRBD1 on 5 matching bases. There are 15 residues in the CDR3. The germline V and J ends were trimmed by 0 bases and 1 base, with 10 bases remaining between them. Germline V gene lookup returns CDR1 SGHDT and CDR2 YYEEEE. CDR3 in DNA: TGTGCCAGCAGCTTGGTAGGACAACCCCAAGAGACCCAGTACTTC. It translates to CASSLVGQPQETQYF.

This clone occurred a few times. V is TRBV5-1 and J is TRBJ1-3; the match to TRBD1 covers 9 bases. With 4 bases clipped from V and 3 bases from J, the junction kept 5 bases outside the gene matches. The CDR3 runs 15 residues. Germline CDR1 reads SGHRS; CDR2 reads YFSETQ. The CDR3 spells CASSPLTGGGNTIYF. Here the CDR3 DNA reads TGCGCCAGCAGCCCCTTGACAGGGGGTGGAAACACCATATATTTT.

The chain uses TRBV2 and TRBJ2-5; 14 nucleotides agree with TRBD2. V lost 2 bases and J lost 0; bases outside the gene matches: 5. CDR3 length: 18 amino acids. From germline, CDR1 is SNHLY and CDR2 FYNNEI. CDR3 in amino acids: CASSESGLAGGHQETQYF. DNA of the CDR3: TGTGCCAGCAGTGAATCAGGACTAGCGGGGGGCCACCAAGAGACCCAGTACTTC.

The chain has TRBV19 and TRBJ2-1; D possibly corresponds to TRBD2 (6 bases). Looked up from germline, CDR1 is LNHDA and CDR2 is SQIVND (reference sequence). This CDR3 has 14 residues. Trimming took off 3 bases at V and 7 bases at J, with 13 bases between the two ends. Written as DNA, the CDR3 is TGTGCCAGTAGTATGGTCGCGGGGTTGAATGAGCAGTTCTTC. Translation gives CASSMVAGLNEQFF.

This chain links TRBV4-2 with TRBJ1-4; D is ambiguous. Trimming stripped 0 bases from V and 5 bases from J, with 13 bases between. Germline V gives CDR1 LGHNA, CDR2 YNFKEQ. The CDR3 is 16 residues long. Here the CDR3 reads CASSQEGYGANEKLFF. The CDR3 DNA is TGTGCCAGCAGCCAAGAAGGTTATGGAGCGAATGAAAAACTGTTTTTT.

The CDR3 DNA is TGTGCCAGCAGCTTGTTCCCGGGGGAGGACTATGGCTACACCTTC. Translated: CASSLFPGEDYGYTF. The V and J genes are TRBV5-6 and TRBJ1-2, with D perhaps matching TRBD1 (5 bases). The CDR3 has 15 residues. Trimming pared 1 base from V and 3 bases from J, leaving 13 bases between. Per germline, CDR1 SGHDT and CDR2 YYEEEE.

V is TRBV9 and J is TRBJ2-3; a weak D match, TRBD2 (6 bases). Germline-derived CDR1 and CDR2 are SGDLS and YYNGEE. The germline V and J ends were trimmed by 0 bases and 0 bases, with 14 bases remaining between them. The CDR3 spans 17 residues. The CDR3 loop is CASSVGKGLGSTDTQYF. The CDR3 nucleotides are TGTGCCAGCAGCGTAGGGAAGGGACTGGGAAGCACAGATACGCAGTATTTT.

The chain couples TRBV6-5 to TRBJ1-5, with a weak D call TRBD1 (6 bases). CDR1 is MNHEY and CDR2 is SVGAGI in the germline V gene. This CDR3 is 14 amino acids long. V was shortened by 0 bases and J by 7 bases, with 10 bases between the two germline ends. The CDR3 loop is CASSYSGQGQPQHF. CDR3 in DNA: TGTGCCAGCAGTTACTCGGGACAAGGGCAGCCCCAGCATTTT.

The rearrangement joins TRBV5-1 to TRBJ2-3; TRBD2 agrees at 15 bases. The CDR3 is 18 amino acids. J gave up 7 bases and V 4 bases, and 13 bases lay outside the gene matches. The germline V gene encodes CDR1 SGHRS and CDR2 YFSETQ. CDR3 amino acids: CASSPKTGLAGGYYTQYF. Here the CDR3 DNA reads TGCGCCAGCAGCCCCAAGACGGGACTAGCGGGAGGATACTATACGCAGTATTTT.

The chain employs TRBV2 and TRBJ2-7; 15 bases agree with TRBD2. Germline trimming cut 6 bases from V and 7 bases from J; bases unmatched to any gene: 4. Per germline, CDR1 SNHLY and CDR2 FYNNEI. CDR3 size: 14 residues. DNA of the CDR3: TGTGCCAGCAGCCAGGGACTAGCGGGAGGTGAGCAGTACTTC. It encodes CASSQGLAGGEQYF.

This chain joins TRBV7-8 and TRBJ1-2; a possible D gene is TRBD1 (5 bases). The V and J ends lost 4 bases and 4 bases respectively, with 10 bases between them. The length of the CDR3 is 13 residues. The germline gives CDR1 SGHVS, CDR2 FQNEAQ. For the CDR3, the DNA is TGTGCCAGCAGCTGGGGACTAACCTATGGCTACACCTTC. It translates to CASSWGLTYGYTF.

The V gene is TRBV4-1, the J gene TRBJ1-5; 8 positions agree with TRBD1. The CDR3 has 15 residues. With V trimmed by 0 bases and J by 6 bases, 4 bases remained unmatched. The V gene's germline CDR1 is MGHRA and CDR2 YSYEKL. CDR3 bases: TGCGCCAGCAGCCAAGATTCAGGGGGCCCTCAGCCCCAGCATTTT. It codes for CASSQDSGGPQPQHF.

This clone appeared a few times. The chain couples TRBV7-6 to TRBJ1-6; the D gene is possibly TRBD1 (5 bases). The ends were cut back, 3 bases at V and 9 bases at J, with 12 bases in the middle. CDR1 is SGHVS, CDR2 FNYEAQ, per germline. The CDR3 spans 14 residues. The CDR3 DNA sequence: TGTGCCAGCAGCTTGGGGGGGTTAGGTTCACCCCTCCACTTT. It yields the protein CASSLGGLGSPLHF.

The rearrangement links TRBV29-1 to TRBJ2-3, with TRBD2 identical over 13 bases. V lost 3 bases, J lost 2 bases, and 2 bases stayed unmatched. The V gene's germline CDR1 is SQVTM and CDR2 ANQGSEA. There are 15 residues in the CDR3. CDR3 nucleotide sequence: TGCAGCGTTGATGGACTAGCGGGGGCCACAGATACGCAGTATTTT. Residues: CSVDGLAGATDTQYF.